This TCR beta chain is from a study of blood T cell repertoires in COVID-19. The table came from immunoSEQ multiplex PCR; TCRdb's copy has only in-frame clones and leaves some out. The sample carries 90,000 to 100,000 clones, around nine tenths recorded once. The CDR3 sequence is 15 residues long. V dropped 3 bases and J dropped 3; count of bases not matched to a gene: 6. Germline CDR1 KGHSH, CDR2 LQKENI. This clone has a single count. Sequences were obtained from peripheral blood. J is TRBJ2-7 and V is TRBV18; 9 nucleotides agree with TRBD1. The TCR originated in an older man with acute or convalescent COVID-19. The DNA for the CDR3 is TGTGCCAGCTCACCCAGACAGGGGGGATACTACGAGCAGTACTTC. It yields the protein CASSPRQGGYYEQYF.